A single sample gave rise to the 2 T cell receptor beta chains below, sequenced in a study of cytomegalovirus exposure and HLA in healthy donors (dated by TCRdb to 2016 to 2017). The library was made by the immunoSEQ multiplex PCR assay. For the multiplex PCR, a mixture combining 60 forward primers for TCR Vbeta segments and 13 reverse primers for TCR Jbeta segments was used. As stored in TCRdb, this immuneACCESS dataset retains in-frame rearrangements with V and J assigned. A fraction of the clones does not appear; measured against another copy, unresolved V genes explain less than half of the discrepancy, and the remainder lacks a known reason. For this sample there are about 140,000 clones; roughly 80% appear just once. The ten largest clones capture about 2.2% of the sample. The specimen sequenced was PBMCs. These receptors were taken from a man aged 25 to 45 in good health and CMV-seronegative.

This CDR3 is CASSQGEEQPQHF. DNA for the CDR3: TGTGCCAGCTCACAAGGGGAGGAACAGCCCCAGCATTTT. This chain joins TRBV18 and TRBJ1-5; D may be TRBD1 (5 bases). Germline CDR1 is KGHSH and CDR2 is LQKENI. Trimming removed 4 bases at V and 7 bases at J, with 11 bases between. This CDR3 has 13 amino acids.

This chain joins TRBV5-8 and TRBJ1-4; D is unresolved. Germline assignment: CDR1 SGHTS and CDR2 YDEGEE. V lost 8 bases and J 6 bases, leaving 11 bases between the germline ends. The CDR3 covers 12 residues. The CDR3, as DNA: TGTGCCAGTCCGTGGGCCGATGAAAAACTGTTTTTT. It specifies CASPWADEKLFF.